One and the same sample provided the 9 T cell receptor beta chains below, sequenced in a study of T cells in Graves' hyperthyroidism and ophthalmopathy. TCR beta CDR3 regions were amplified from RNA. When the TCR CDR3 underwent first-round RT-PCR, the HTBI primer set was used. TCRdb re-called the multiplex PCR reads through MiXCR, storing one row per CDR3 protein. The table has 750,000 to 950,000 distinct CDR3 sequences, 38% seen once. Sequenced input: blood. The receptors derive from a man aged 18 to 29 with Graves' hyperthyroidism.

This chain links TRBV5-1 with TRBJ2-2; D is possibly TRBD2 (5 bases). The germline V gene has CDR1 SGHRS and CDR2 YFSETQ. The CDR3 loop spans 12 amino acids. Trimming removed 3 bases at V and 11 bases at J, with 11 bases between. CDR3 in amino acids: CASSWSSGELFF. In DNA form, the CDR3 reads TGCGCCAGCAGCTGGTCCTCGGGAGAGCTGTTTTTT.

The chain joins TRBV7-2 to TRBJ2-7; 8 positions match TRBD2. The length of the CDR3 is 15 residues. V lost 4 bases, J lost 2 bases, and 7 bases stayed unmatched. CDR1 SGHTA and CDR2 FQGNSA come from the germline V gene. CDR3 in DNA: TGTGCCAGCAGCTCCCCACTAGCGGAGACCTACGAGCAGTACTTC. Translating it yields CASSSPLAETYEQYF.

This clonotype was seen a handful of times. At one end the junction does not follow the germline gene, possibly because of a read error. The chain joins TRBV4-1 to TRBJ1-1; no clear D gene. The CDR3 has 15 amino acids. Germline values: CDR1 MGHRA, CDR2 YSYEKL. The CDR3 sequence is CASSQADSWGTEAFF. DNA for the CDR3: TGTGCCAGCAGCCAAGCGGATTCGTGGGGTACTGAAGCTTTCTTT.

Ten or more counts support this clonotype. This chain links TRBV2 with TRBJ2-5; no clear D. V lost 6 bases and J 5 bases, leaving 16 bases between the germline ends. The V gene's germline CDR1 is SNHLY and CDR2 FYNNEI. This CDR3 is built from 14 residues. CDR3 in DNA: TGTGCCAGCAGAGTGGGCCTTACTTTGGAGACCCAGTACTTC. Protein sequence: CASRVGLTLETQYF.

This chain links TRBV21-1 with TRBJ2-5; TRBD1, the table's D call, lacks a check against the DNA. TRBV21-1 is marked as a pseudogene. CDR3 size: 15 residues. Here the CDR3 reads CASSITGAGIETQYF. In DNA, the CDR3 is TGTGCCAGCAGCATTACCGGAGCAGGGATCGAGACCCAGTACTTC.

This clonotype was picked up a small number of times. The rearrangement uses TRBV12-3 or TRBV12-4 and TRBJ2-5; D unclear. The V end lost 6 bases, the J end lost 3 bases, and 11 bases lay between the germline ends. CDR3 size: 13 residues. CDR3 DNA: TGTGCCAGCAGCCCGGTGGCGGAAGAGACCCAGTACTTC. The encoded protein is CASSPVAEETQYF.

This clonotype was seen more than once but under ten times. V and J are TRBV4-3 and TRBJ1-2; possible D gene TRBD1, 6 bases. This CDR3 spans 16 amino acids. The V gene's germline CDR1 is LGHNA and CDR2 YSLEER. The germline V and J ends were trimmed by 0 bases and 6 bases, with 17 bases remaining between them. The CDR3 region is CASSQDQFTRGHGYTF. CDR3 in DNA: TGCGCCAGCAGCCAAGATCAGTTCACCAGGGGTCATGGCTACACCTTC.

V and J are TRBV7-6 and TRBJ1-3; perhaps TRBD1 as D (5 bases). The CDR3 has 15 residues. Germline CDR1 is SGHVS and CDR2 is FNYEAQ. V was trimmed by 2 bases and J by 4 bases, leaving 12 bases between them. The CDR3 region is CASSLNSGQGNTIYF. CDR3 in DNA: TGTGCCAGCAGCTTAAATTCCGGACAAGGAAACACCATATATTTT.

The chain joins TRBV7-9 to TRBJ1-2; possible D gene TRBD1, 6 bases. CDR1 is SEHNR, CDR2 FQNEAQ, per germline (reference sequence). Between the trimmed V and J ends, which lost 6 bases and 6 bases, there was a span of 11 bases. This CDR3 is built from 12 residues. CDR3 DNA sequence: TGTGCCAGCAGTTCAGGGGAGGATGGCTACACCTTC. The encoded protein is CASSSGEDGYTF.